This T cell receptor (beta chain) was profiled in a study of CD8 T cells in Susac syndrome. RNA amounts of 0.5 to 1 ug underwent reverse transcription with random hexamers. TCRdb ran MiXCR on the immunoSEQ multiplex PCR reads and lists one entry per CDR3 protein. This table holds 150,000 to 250,000 distinct CDR3 sequences, roughly 96% found once. Trimming removed 3 bases at V and 11 bases at J, with 17 bases between. This CDR3 spans 14 amino acids. Sample: CD4+ T cells from PBMCs. The rearrangement joins TRBV12-3 or TRBV12-4 to TRBJ1-5, with D possibly matching TRBD1 (6 bases). This sequence originates from a human donor with multiple sclerosis. CDR3 nucleotide sequence: TGTGCCAGCAGTTTTAGGGCGATAACAGGGACCCAGCATTTT. Translated: CASSFRAITGTQHF.